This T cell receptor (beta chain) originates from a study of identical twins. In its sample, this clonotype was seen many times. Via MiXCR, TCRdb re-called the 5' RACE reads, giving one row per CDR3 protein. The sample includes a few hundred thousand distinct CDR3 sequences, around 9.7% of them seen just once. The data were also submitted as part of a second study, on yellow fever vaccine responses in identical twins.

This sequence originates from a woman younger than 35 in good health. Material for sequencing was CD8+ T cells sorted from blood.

CDR3 DNA: TGTGCCAGCAGCCCAGGACTAGCGGGAGTCGGTGGGCAGTACTTC. Translating gives CASSPGLAGVGGQYF. The gene calls are TRBV12-3 or TRBV12-4 and TRBJ2-7; TRBD2 agrees at 13 bases. The V segment lost 6 bases and the J segment 9 bases; nucleotides outside the gene matches: 11. The CDR3 contains 15 residues.